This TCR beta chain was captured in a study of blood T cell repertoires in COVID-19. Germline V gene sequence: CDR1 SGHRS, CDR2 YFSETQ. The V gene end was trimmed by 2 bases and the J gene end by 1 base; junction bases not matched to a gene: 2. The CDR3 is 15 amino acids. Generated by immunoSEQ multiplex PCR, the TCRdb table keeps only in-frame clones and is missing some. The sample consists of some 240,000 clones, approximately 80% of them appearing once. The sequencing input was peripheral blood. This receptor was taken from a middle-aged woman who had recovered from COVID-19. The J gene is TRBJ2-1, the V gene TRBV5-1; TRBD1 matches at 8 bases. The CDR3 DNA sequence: TGCGCCAGCAGCTTAGGACAGGGTTCCTACAATGAGCAGTTCTTC. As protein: CASSLGQGSYNEQFF.